This TCR beta chain emerged from a study of blood T cell repertoires in COVID-19. The CDR3 loop spans 16 amino acids. From germline, CDR1 is MDHEN and CDR2 SYDVKM. The trim removed 0 bases at V and 0 bases at J, leaving 5 bases unmatched. Sequencing was performed with immunoSEQ multiplex PCR; in TCRdb, only in-frame clones are kept and a portion is missing. The repertoire holds around 330,000 clones, about 91% seen once, with about 8.9% in the top ten. The chain joins TRBV28 to TRBJ2-7; 7 bases are shared with TRBD1. This sequence originates from a woman between 18 and 29 years old who had recovered from COVID-19. The sequencing sample was made of PBMCs or T cells enriched from blood (not recorded which). The CDR3 DNA is TGTGCCAGCAGTTTATGGTACAGGGGAGACTCCTACGAGCAGTACTTC. This gives the protein CASSLWYRGDSYEQYF. Filled out from reference TRBV28 and TRBJ2-7, the complete variable domain reads DVKVTQSSRYLVKRTGEKVFLECVQDMDHENMFWYRQDPGLGLRLIYFSYDVKMKEKGDIPEGYSVSREKKERFSLILESASTNQTSMYLCASSLWYRGDSYEQYFGPGTRLTVT.